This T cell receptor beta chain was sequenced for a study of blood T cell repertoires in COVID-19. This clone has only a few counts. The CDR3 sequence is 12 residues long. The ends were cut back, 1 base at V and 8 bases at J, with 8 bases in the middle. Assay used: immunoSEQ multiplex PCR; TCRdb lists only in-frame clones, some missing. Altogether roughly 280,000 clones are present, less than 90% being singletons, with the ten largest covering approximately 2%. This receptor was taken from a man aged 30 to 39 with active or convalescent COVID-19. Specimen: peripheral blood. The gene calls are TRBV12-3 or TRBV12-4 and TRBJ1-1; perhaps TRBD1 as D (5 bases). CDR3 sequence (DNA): TGTGCCAGCAGTTTAGATAAGGGGGAAGCTTTCTTT. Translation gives CASSLDKGEAFF.